Below are 5 T cell receptor beta chains sequenced from a single sample in a study of blood T cell repertoires in COVID-19 (dated by TCRdb to 2018 to 2021). Libraries were made using the immunoSEQ multiplex PCR assay. The table comes from immuneACCESS by way of TCRdb, which keeps in-frame sequences with V and J called. Part of the clones is missing from these tables; in studies checked, under half for an unresolved V gene and the rest for unknown reasons. In this sample the table shows roughly 290,000 clones, roughly 85% of which occur a single time. The top ten hold under 2.5% of the sample. The source material was PBMCs or T cells enriched from blood (not recorded which). Source of these receptors: a man under 40 who had recovered from COVID-19.

This chain joins TRBV9 and TRBJ2-7; D might be TRBD1 (5 bases). Trimming pared 0 bases from V and 2 bases from J, leaving 9 bases between. CDR1 and CDR2 from the germline V gene are SGDLS and YYNGEE. The CDR3 length is 14 residues. CDR3 nucleotides: TGTGCCAGCAGCGTAGGGGGCGGCCCCTACGAGCAGTACTTC. This translates into CASSVGGGPYEQYF.

This clone came up once. The chain recombines TRBV6-5 with TRBJ1-2; 7 bases align to TRBD1. CDR3 length: 12 amino acids. Germline loops: CDR1 MNHEY, CDR2 SVGAGI. V trimming: 6 bases; J trimming: 5 bases; junction bases outside the gene matches: 3. CDR3 protein: CASRRDSYGYTF. The CDR3 coding sequence is TGTGCCAGCAGGAGGGACAGTTATGGCTACACCTTC.

The chain uses TRBV7-2 and TRBJ2-2; D is unresolved. Deletions cut 5 bases from V and 4 bases from J, with 11 bases between. Germline CDR1 and CDR2: SGHTA and FQGNSA. The CDR3 sequence is 14 residues long. The CDR3 sequence: CASSNRPTTGELFF. The CDR3 DNA reads TGTGCCAGCAGCAACCGTCCTACCACCGGGGAGCTGTTTTTT. Drawing the rest from reference TRBV7-2 and TRBJ2-2, the complete variable domain is GAGVSQSPSNKVTEKGKDVELRCDPISGHTALYWYRQSLGQGLEFLIYFQGNSAPDKSGLPSDRFSAERTGGSVSTLTIQRTQQEDSAVYLCASSNRPTTGELFFGEGSRLTVL.

The chain has TRBV13 and TRBJ1-1; 7 positions match TRBD1. The V segment lost 4 bases and the J segment 0 bases; nucleotides outside the gene matches: 5. The CDR3 extends over 15 amino acids. Germline V CDR1 and CDR2: PRHDT, FYEKMQ (reference sequence). The CDR3 DNA reads as TGTGCCAGCAGCTCATCGGGACAGATGAACACTGAAGCTTTCTTT. Its translation is CASSSSGQMNTEAFF.

The chain joins TRBV5-4 to TRBJ2-1; the match to TRBD2 covers 10 bases. V was pared by 7 bases and J by 4 bases, with 11 bases of the junction left unmatched. The CDR3 spans 16 residues. Germline CDR1 and CDR2: SGHNT and YYREEE (reference sequence). This CDR3 is CASSDRSGGPYNEQFF. Here the CDR3 DNA reads TGTGCCAGCTCCGACCGTAGCGGGGGGCCGTACAATGAGCAGTTCTTC.